These 2 T cell receptor beta chains originate from one sample sequenced in a study of OX40 agonist ivuxolimab in advanced cancers. Libraries were made using the immunoSEQ multiplex PCR assay. TCRdb carries this immuneACCESS record with in-frame sequences only. Its versions omit some clonotypes, under half of them owing to an unresolved V gene in the studies checked, with the rest unexplained. The sample includes about 26,000 clones, with approximately 90% observed a single time. Approximately 19% of the sample is taken by the ten largest. This specimen was CD4+ or CD8+ T cells sorted from blood, taken in a trial of the OX40 agonist ivuxolimab. These receptors were obtained from an adult with an advanced solid tumor such as melanoma, head and neck, liver or kidney cancer.

The chain has TRBV5-6 and TRBJ2-5; the D gene is possibly TRBD1 (5 bases). CDR1 is SGHDT, CDR2 YYEEEE, per germline. This CDR3 contains 13 residues. Trimming stripped 4 bases from V and 1 base from J, with 8 bases between. In nucleotides, the CDR3 is TGTGCCAGCAGCATAGACAGCCAAGAGACCCAGTACTTC. Its translation is CASSIDSQETQYF.

J is TRBJ2-7 and V is TRBV4-2, with D perhaps matching TRBD1 or TRBD2 (5 bases each). Germline CDR1 reads LGHNA; CDR2 reads YNFKEQ. The ends were cut back, 0 bases at V and 2 bases at J, with 14 bases in the middle. This CDR3 is 16 amino acids long. CDR3: CASSQDLRGPAYEQYF. The CDR3 DNA reads as TGTGCCAGCAGCCAAGATCTAAGGGGACCGGCCTACGAGCAGTACTTC.